This T cell receptor beta chain came from a study of T cell responses to AZD1222 COVID-19 vaccine. The CDR3 runs 12 residues. CDR1 is MNHEY and CDR2 is SVGAGI in the germline V gene. V gave up 5 bases and J gave up 2 bases, with 6 bases separating them. A remark on this clone: The antigen is not known.

The data were produced by immunoSEQ multiplex PCR, yet TCRdb's version contains in-frame clones alone and is incomplete. The repertoire holds 100,000 to 150,000 clones, with roughly 90% as singletons. Study-wide results and caveats: Unmutated variant regions are reportedly the target of nearly half of TCRs that are spike-specific. Repertoires were obtained solely post-peak T cell response. The donor cohort was predominantly white British with a female majority, and clonal diversity may have been underestimated. Seropositive AZD1222 recipients at baseline numbered only six or seven.

The specimen comprised peripheral blood, sampled 28 days after the second AZD1222 dose. This sequence was found in an adult who received the AZD1222 COVID-19 vaccine. V gene TRBV6-5 combines with J gene TRBJ1-2; no definite D call. The DNA of the CDR3 is TGTGCCAGCAGTCGGGAGAACTATGGCTACACCTTC. Amino acids: CASSRENYGYTF.